Included here is one TCR beta chain sequence, with context. This sample stems from a study of control samples from healthy donors and cancer patients. Using immunoSEQ multiplex PCR, the repertoire was profiled, and TCRdb retains in-frame clones only, with some absent. This sample has more than 70,000 clones, with about 90% found just once. This receptor was identified in a man aged 60 to 75 with lung cancer. Sequenced input: PBMCs.

DNA for the CDR3: TGTGCCAGCTCACCCCTCCCTAGCCCAAACAATGAGCAGTTCTTC. Protein: CASSPLPSPNNEQFF. The rearrangement joins TRBV18 to TRBJ2-1, with a tentative D call TRBD2 (5 bases). V was pared by 3 bases and J by 5 bases, with 14 bases between. The CDR3 loop spans 15 amino acids. Germline CDR1 reads KGHSH; CDR2 reads LQKENI.